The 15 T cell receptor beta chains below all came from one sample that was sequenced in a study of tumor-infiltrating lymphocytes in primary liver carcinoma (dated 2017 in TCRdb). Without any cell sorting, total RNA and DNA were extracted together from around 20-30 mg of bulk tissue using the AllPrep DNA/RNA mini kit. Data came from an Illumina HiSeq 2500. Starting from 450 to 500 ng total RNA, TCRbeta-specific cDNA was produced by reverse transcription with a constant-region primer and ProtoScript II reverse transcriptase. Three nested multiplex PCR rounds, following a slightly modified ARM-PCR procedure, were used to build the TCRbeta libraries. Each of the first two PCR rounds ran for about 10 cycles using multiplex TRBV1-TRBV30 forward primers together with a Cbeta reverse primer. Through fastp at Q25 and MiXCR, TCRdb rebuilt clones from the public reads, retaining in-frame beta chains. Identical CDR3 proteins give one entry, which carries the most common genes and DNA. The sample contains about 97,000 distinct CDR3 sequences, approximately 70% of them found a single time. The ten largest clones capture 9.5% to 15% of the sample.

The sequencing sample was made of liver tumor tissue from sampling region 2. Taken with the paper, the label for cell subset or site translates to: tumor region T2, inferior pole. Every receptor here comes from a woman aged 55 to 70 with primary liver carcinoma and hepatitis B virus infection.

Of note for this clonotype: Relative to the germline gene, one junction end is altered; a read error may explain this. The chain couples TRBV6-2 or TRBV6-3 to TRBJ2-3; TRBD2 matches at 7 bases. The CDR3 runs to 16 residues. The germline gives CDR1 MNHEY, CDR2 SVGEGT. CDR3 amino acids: CDSSYSQGGSLDTQYF. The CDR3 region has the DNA TGTGACAGCAGTTACTCGCAGGGCGGGAGTCTAGATACGCAATATTTT.

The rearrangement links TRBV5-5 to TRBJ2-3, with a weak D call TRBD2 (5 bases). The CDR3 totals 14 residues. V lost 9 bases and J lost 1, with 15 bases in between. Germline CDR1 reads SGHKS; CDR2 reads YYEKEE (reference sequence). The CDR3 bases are TGTGCCACCACAGCGGTAGGACGCACAGATACGCAGTATTTT. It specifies CATTAVGRTDTQYF.

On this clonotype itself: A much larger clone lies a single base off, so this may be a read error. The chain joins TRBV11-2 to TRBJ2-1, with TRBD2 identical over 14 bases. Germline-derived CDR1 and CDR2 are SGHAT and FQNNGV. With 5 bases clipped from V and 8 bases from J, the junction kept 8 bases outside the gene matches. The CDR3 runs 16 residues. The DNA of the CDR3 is TGTGCCAGCAGCAGACTAGCGGGAGGGCCGGGGTATGAGCAGTTCTTC. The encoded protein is CASSRLAGGPGYEQFF. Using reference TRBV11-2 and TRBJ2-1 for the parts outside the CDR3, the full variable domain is EAGVAQSPRYKIIEKRQSVAFWCNPISGHATLYWYQQILGQGPKLLIQFQNNGVVDDSQLPKDRFSAERLKGVDSTLKIQPAKLEDSAVYLCASSRLAGGPGYEQFFGPGTRLTVL.

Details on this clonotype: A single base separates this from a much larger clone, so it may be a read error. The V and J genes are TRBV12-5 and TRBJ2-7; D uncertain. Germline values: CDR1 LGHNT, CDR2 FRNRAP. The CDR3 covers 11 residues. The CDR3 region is CASGFYYERYF. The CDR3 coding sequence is TGTGCTAGTGGTTTTTACTACGAGCGGTACTTC.

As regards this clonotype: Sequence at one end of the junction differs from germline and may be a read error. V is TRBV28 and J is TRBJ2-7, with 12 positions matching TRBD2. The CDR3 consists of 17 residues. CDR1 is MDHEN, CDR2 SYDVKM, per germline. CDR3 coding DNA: TGTACCAGCAGTTTGAGGACTAGCGGGACGAGAGTCTACGAGCAGTACTTC. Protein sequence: CTSSLRTSGTRVYEQYF.

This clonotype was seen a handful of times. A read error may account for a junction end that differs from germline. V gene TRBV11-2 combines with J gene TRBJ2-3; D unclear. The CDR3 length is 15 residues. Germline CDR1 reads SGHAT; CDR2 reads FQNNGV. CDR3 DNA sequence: TGTGCCAGCAGTTCGCCAGGCGGACCCACAGATACGCGGTATTTT. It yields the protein CASSSPGGPTDTRYF.

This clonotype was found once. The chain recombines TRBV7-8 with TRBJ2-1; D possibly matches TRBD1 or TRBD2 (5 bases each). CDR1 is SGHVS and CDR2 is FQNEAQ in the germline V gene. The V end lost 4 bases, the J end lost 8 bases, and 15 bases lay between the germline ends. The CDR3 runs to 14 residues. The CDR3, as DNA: TGTGCCAGCAGCTATAACCGGGGCGCGGATGAGCAGTTCTTC. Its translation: CASSYNRGADEQFF.

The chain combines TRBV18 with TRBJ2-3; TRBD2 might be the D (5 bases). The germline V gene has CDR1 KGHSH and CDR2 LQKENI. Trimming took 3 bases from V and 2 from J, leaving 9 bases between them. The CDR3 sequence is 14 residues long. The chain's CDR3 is CASSPLAHTDTQYF. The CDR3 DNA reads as TGTGCCAGCTCACCTCTAGCCCACACAGATACGCAGTATTTT.

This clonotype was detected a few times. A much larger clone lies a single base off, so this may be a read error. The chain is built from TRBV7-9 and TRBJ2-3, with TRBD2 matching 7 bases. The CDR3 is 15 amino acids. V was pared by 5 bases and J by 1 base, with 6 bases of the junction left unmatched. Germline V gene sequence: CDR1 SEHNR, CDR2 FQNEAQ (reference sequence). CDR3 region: CASSTGLVRTDTQYF. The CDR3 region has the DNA TGTGCCAGCAGCACTGGACTAGTGCGCACAGATACGCAGTATTTT. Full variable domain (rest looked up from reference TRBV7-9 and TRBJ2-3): DTGVSQNPRHKITKRGQNVTFRCDPISEHNRLYWYRQTLGQGPEFLTYFQNEAQLEKSRLLSDRFSAERPKGSFSTLEIQRTEQGDSAMYLCASSTGLVRTDTQYFGPGTRLTVL.

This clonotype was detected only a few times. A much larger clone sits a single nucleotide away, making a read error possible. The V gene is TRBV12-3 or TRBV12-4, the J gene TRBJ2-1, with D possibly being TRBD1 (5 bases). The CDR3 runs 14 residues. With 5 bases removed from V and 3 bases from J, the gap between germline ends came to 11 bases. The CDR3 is CASSAQQVYNEQFF. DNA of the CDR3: TGTGCCAGCAGTGCCCAACAGGTCTACAATGAGCAGTTCTTC.

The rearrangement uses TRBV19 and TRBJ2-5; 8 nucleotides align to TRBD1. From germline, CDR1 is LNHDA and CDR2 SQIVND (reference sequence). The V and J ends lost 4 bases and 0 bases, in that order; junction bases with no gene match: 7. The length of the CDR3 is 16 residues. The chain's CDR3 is CASSKGGTGNQETQYF. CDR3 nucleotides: TGTGCCAGTAGTAAAGGCGGGACAGGCAACCAAGAGACCCAGTACTTC.

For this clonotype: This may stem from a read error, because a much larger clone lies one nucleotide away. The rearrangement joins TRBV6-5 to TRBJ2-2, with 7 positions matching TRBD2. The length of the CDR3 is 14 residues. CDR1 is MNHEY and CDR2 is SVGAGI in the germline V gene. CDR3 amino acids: CASSYSGAGGGLFF. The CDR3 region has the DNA TGTGCCAGCAGTTACTCAGGGGCTGGCGGGGGGCTGTTTTTT.

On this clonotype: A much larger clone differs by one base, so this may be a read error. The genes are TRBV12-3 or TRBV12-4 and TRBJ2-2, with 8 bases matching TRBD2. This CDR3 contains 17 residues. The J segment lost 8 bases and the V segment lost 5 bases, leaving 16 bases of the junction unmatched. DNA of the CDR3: TGTGCCAGCAGTCCATGGTCCCGACTAGCGAGCCAGGGGGAGCTGTTTTTT. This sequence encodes CASSPWSRLASQGELFF.

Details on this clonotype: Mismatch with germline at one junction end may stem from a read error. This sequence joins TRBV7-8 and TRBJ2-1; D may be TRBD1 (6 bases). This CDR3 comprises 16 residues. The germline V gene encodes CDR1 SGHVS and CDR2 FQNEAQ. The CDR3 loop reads CTSSLGIGQIKTEQFF. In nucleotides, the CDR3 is TGTACCAGCAGCTTAGGGATAGGACAGATTAAAACTGAGCAGTTCTTC.

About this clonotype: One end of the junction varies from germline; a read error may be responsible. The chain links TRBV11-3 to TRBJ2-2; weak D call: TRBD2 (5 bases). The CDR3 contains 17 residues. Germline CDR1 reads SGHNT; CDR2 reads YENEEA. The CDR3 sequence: CASSLYSAGANTGELFF. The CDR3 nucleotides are TGTGCCAGCAGCTTATACAGCGCTGGTGCGAACACCGGGGAACTGTTTTTT.